These T cell receptor beta chains were read from a single sample in a study of shared clonotypes between healthy human individuals. TCRdb's table, derived via immunoSEQ multiplex PCR, lists solely in-frame clones and lacks some. The table shows some 2,500,000 clones, with under 95% occurring only once. The sample taken for sequencing was naive CD4+ T cells from PBMCs. The origin of the receptors is a man in his late teens or twenties in good health. Some clones in this sample may be carry-over from other donors' samples. CDR3s leave out the opening cysteine and the closing phenylalanine or tryptophan.

TRBJ1-5	TRBV28	ASSAHEPQH
TRBJ1-2	TRBV18	ASSPTGSSTNYGYT
TRBJ1-4	TRBV10-1	ASRPGPNEKLF
TRBJ2-1	TRBV5-1	ASTQNTGNEQF
TRBJ1-2	TRBV5-1	ASSEAANPYGYT
TRBJ2-1	TRBV5-1	ASSLAAGQGVNEQF
TRBJ2-5	TRBV11-1	ASRLLAGARETQY
TRBJ2-3	TRBV19	ASSPDVSGSPTDTQY
TRBJ2-2	TRBV9	ASSVEGVGTGELF
TRBJ1-1	TRBV28	ASSFYWGPRSTEAF
TRBJ2-7	TRBV19	ASRGERRDSYEQY
TRBJ2-3	TRBV6-1	ASSEALLAGGPTDTQY
TRBJ2-1	TRBV15	ATSRDMREYWNEQF
TRBJ1-3	TRBV7-9	ASSLAQDGNTIY
TRBJ2-5	TRBV18	ASSSDAHGETQY
TRBJ2-1	TRBV7-6	ASSLRGREGHGEQF
TRBJ1-4	TRBV11-2	ASSPTRGRVEKLF
TRBJ2-1	TRBV5-1	ASSFGGYNEQF
TRBJ1-2	TRBV6-5	ASSYRDPEGGYT
TRBJ1-4	TRBV6-5	ASSTGPLPAGKLF
TRBJ1-1	TRBV20-1	SAIRGTEAF
TRBJ2-7	TRBV19	ASTTTGTSYEQY
TRBJ1-5	TRBV4-1	ASSQKTGQGYSNQPQH
TRBJ1-2	TRBV19	ASRADSNYGYT
TRBJ2-7	TRBV10-1	ASSPQEPGEQY
TRBJ1-5	TRBV19	ASQVGPLRDRVNQPQH
TRBJ1-2	TRBV11-2	ASSLALRAETNYGYT
TRBJ1-3	TRBV11-2	ASSLGDINHTIY
TRBJ1-1	TRBV18	ASSPAGGLARTEAF
TRBJ2-3	TRBV5-1	ASSGPGTPLDTQY
TRBJ2-1	TRBV6-5	ASSLLAVYNEQF
TRBJ2-1	TRBV5-1	ASSLGSGWDNEQF
TRBJ2-3	TRBV15	ATSKGLAGTTDTQY
TRBJ2-1	TRBV5-1	ASSQGQLPYNEQF
TRBJ2-3	TRBV4-1	ASSQVSGRALSTDTQY
TRBJ2-2	TRBV10-3	AISGGTGGNTGELF
TRBJ2-7	TRBV28	ASSGGPSVYEQY
TRBJ2-7	TRBV20-1	SAPDSYEQY
TRBJ1-4	TRBV5-1	ASSWGQAFHEKLF
TRBJ1-3	TRBV15	ATSRDVSSGNTIY
TRBJ2-7	TRBV11-2	ASSSSRLLAEKSYEQY
TRBJ1-4	TRBV5-6	ASSLGGTKGEKLF
TRBJ1-2	TRBV7-9	ASSLGAGGYT
TRBJ2-3	TRBV5-6	ASSLTRDRTTDTQY
TRBJ1-2	TRBV28	ASRYTGNYGYT
TRBJ2-2	TRBV2	ASSEAARRNTGELF
TRBJ2-2	TRBV19	ASTPPLWVASTGELF